This passage covers 12 T cell receptor beta chains from one sample sequenced in a study of long-term antiretroviral therapy in people with HIV. An immunoSEQ assay, version v3.0, was performed at survey level. Sequencing was performed with immunoSEQ multiplex PCR; in TCRdb, only in-frame clones are kept and a portion is missing. The sample carries 20,000 to 25,000 clones, 79% recorded once. This sample comprised unsorted PBMCs, obtained 4.1 years after starting antiretroviral therapy. The receptors originated from a woman aged 40 to 50 with HIV.

This chain links TRBV29-1 with TRBJ1-1, with no clear D. Trimming removed 2 bases at V and 7 bases at J, with 8 bases between. CDR1 and CDR2 (germline): SQVTM, ANQGSEA. The CDR3 is 11 amino acids. The CDR3 loop reads CSVEKRFEAFF. The CDR3 DNA reads TGCAGCGTTGAAAAACGGTTTGAAGCTTTCTTT. The complete variable domain, with remaining parts taken from reference TRBV29-1 and TRBJ1-1, reads SAVISQKPSRDICQRGTSLTIQCQVDSQVTMMFWYRQQPGQSLTLIATANQGSEATYESGFVIDKFPISRPNLTFSTLTVSNMSPEDSSIYLCSVEKRFEAFFGQGTRLTVV.

This chain uses TRBV29-1 with TRBJ2-1; D might be TRBD2 (7 bases). Germline assignment: CDR1 SQVTM and CDR2 ANQGSEA. The CDR3 contains 16 residues. Trimming stripped 2 bases from V and 12 bases from J, with 26 bases between. CDR3 DNA: TGCAGCGTTGAACTTAGGGGGACTACCGCCGCGTTGGTGCAGTTCTTC. It encodes CSVELRGTTAALVQFF.

This clone was detected only a few times. The chain links TRBV27 to TRBJ2-2, with TRBD2 identical over 13 bases. The trim removed 2 bases at V and 0 bases at J, leaving 3 bases unmatched. In germline, CDR1 is MNHEY, CDR2 SMNVEV (reference sequence). This CDR3 region has 18 residues. CDR3 DNA: TGTGCCAGCAGTTTAAGGGGGACTAGCGGGACGAACACCGGGGAGCTGTTTTTT. It encodes CASSLRGTSGTNTGELFF.

This rearrangement joins TRBV19 to TRBJ2-1, with 13 bases identical to TRBD2. CDR1 and CDR2 from the germline V gene are LNHDA and SQIVND (reference sequence). V dropped 6 bases and J dropped 7; count of bases not matched to a gene: 6. This CDR3 contains 15 residues. The CDR3 sequence: CASSTGTSGINEQFF. Written as DNA, the CDR3 is TGTGCCAGTAGCACCGGGACTAGCGGGATTAATGAGCAGTTCTTC.

By share, this clone ranks as hyperexpanded. The chain uses TRBV19 and TRBJ2-7, with TRBD2 as a possible D gene (6 bases). Germline V gene sequence: CDR1 LNHDA, CDR2 SQIVND (reference sequence). Trimming pared 3 bases from V and 1 base from J, leaving 13 bases between. The CDR3 is made up of 15 amino acids. CDR3 loop: CASSMAGSSSYEQYF. The CDR3, as DNA: TGTGCCAGTAGTATGGCGGGATCCTCGTCCTACGAGCAGTACTTC.

The chain uses TRBV2 and TRBJ2-7; 8 nucleotides align to TRBD1. CDR3 length: 11 amino acids. Germline V gene sequence: CDR1 SNHLY, CDR2 FYNNEI. Unmatched junction bases numbered 1, after V lost 8 bases and J lost 4 bases. In DNA, the CDR3 is TGTGCCAGCGGGACAGGATACGAGCAGTACTTC. Translation: CASGTGYEQYF.

CDR3 region: CASSLRGARTDTQYF. The CDR3 DNA is TGTGCCAGCAGCTTAAGGGGGGCCCGCACAGATACGCAGTATTTT. The J gene is TRBJ2-3, the V gene TRBV7-9; D could derive from TRBD1 or TRBD2 (6 bases each). The CDR3 extends over 15 amino acids. V was pared by 2 bases and J by 1 base, with 10 bases between. Germline-derived CDR1 and CDR2 are SEHNR and FQNEAQ (reference sequence).

The chain recombines TRBV2 with TRBJ2-3; 9 nucleotides align to TRBD1. V dropped 4 bases and J dropped 4; count of bases not matched to a gene: 6. The CDR3 is 15 amino acids. The germline V gene encodes CDR1 SNHLY and CDR2 FYNNEI. Here the CDR3 reads CASSGRQGEADTQYF. The CDR3, as DNA: TGTGCCAGCAGTGGCCGACAGGGGGAAGCAGATACGCAGTATTTT.

This clone was detected once. The rearrangement uses TRBV9 and TRBJ1-2; D is possibly TRBD1 (5 bases). The CDR3 covers 15 residues. V was cut by 0 bases and J by 8 bases, with 17 bases left in between. Germline V gene sequence: CDR1 SGDLS, CDR2 YYNGEE. The CDR3 is CASSVGERGGEGYTF. Here the CDR3 DNA reads TGTGCCAGCAGCGTAGGCGAGAGGGGAGGCGAAGGCTACACCTTC.

This clone was detected only a few times. The genes are TRBV6-1 and TRBJ2-1; 10 positions match TRBD2. CDR1 is MNHNS, CDR2 SASEGT, per germline. The CDR3 consists of 16 residues. Unmatched junction bases numbered 4, after V lost 1 base and J lost 4 bases. For the CDR3, the DNA is TGTGCCAGCAGTGAAGTCCGGACTAGCGGTTACAATGAGCAGTTCTTC. Encoded protein: CASSEVRTSGYNEQFF.

The chain combines TRBV9 with TRBJ1-5; D possibly corresponds to TRBD1 (6 bases). From germline, CDR1 is SGDLS and CDR2 YYNGEE. The CDR3 sequence is 17 residues long. V lost 6 bases and J lost 3, with 22 bases in between. The CDR3, as DNA: TGTGCCAGCATAACGACATCAGGGGCCGATTCCAATCAGCCCCAGCATTTT. This encodes CASITTSGADSNQPQHF.

This clone was recorded once. This chain links TRBV7-6 with TRBJ1-4, with TRBD1 matching 9 bases. V lost 5 bases and J lost 6; bases outside the gene matches: 10. Per germline, CDR1 SGHVS and CDR2 FNYEAQ. This CDR3 contains 16 residues. CDR3 DNA: TGTGCCAGCAGCCTGTACAGGGGGCGGCGGGATGAAAAACTGTTTTTT. Its protein is CASSLYRGRRDEKLFF.